One T cell receptor (beta chain) is described in this entry. This entry belongs to a study of tumor-infiltrating lymphocytes in primary liver carcinoma. The researchers produced TCR beta cDNA from around 500 ng total RNA with a constant-region primer. Libraries covering TCR beta were generated through three nested multiplex PCR rounds (using a slightly modified ARM-PCR). A C-beta reverse primer was combined with TRBV1-TRBV30 forward primers in the first two PCR rounds, and each round had roughly 11 cycles. TCRdb reanalysed the multiplex PCR reads using MiXCR and keeps one entry per CDR3 protein. The repertoire has about 320,000 distinct CDR3 sequences, about 62% of them found once; the top ten carry 9%. CDR3 length equals 13 residues. The germline V gene has CDR1 SGHRS and CDR2 YFSETQ. Trimming left V 5 bases short and J 5 bases short, with 14 bases between. Unsorted whole blood yielded the blood RNA, and germline DNA was also extracted.

V usage is TRBV5-1 and J usage is TRBJ2-7; D uncertain. The receptor comes from a man in his forties with primary liver carcinoma and hepatitis B virus infection. The sequencing input was peripheral blood. Written as DNA, the CDR3 is TGCGCCAGCAGTTTGTATCGATTCAACGAGCAGTACTTC. Residues: CASSLYRFNEQYF. Combining the CDR3 with reference TRBV5-1 and TRBJ2-7 gives the whole variable domain KAGVTQTPRYLIKTRGQQVTLSCSPISGHRSVSWYQQTPGQGLQFLFEYFSETQRNKGNFPGRFSGRQFSNSRSEMNVSTLELGDSALYLCASSLYRFNEQYFGPGTRLTVT.